The 31 T cell receptor beta chains given below trace back to one sample, sequenced in a study of read filtering for tumor transcriptome and immune sequencing (TCRdb year 2020). The run used an Illumina HiSeq 4000. The Immunoverse kit was used to build TCR libraries from approximately 410 ng RNA, with molecular barcoded adaptors covering alpha/delta and beta/gamma chains. Using fastp at Q25 and MiXCR, TCRdb reprocessed the public reads and kept productive beta chains. Here each entry gathers all rows of one CDR3 protein and keeps the most common genes and DNA. This sample has about 63,000 distinct CDR3 sequences in its table, and approximately 15% of those were observed once. In total, the top ten clones hold over 40% of the sample. Sequencing was done on a sample of a population of CD138-negative cells sorted from bone marrow. The cell subset or site label here, explained by the study, means: bone marrow mononuclear cells depleted of CD138+ plasma/myeloma cells by negative magnetic selection. The receptors stem from a donor aged 40 or older with multiple myeloma.

This clonotype occurred many times. CDR3 sequence reads: CASSGGQGPYNSPLHF. For the CDR3, the DNA is TGTGCCAGCAGCGGCGGACAGGGGCCCTATAATTCACCCCTCCACTTT. This chain links TRBV28 with TRBJ1-6; TRBD1 matches at 9 bases. After removal of 6 bases from V and 2 bases from J, the junction contained 5 bases not matched to a gene. Germline V gene sequence: CDR1 MDHEN, CDR2 SYDVKM. The CDR3 extends over 16 amino acids.

This clonotype has at least ten counts. This chain uses TRBV28 with TRBJ1-5; TRBD1 matches at 9 bases. V dropped 6 bases and J dropped 6; count of bases not matched to a gene: 6. CDR3 size: 14 residues. The germline V gene has CDR1 MDHEN and CDR2 SYDVKM. The CDR3 protein is CASSPTGGSQPQHF. The CDR3 nucleotides are TGTGCCAGCAGCCCCACAGGGGGCAGTCAGCCCCAGCATTTT.

This clonotype appeared a few times. This chain joins TRBV12-3 or TRBV12-4 and TRBJ2-1; D not resolved. The CDR3 covers 9 residues. V lost 10 bases, J lost 8 bases, and 6 bases lay in between. CDR3 region: CATGYEQFF. DNA for the CDR3: TGTGCCACCGGCTATGAGCAGTTCTTC.

This clonotype was recorded many times. CDR3 protein: CASSLAGTSGRSSYNEQFF. Written as DNA, the CDR3 is TGTGCCAGCAGCTTAGCCGGGACTAGCGGGCGGAGCTCCTACAATGAGCAGTTCTTC. V and J are TRBV7-3 and TRBJ2-1; 12 positions match TRBD2. In germline, CDR1 is SGHTA, CDR2 FQGTGA. Losses at the gene ends were 2 bases for V and 0 bases for J; bases not matched to a gene: 8. The CDR3 consists of 19 residues.

The chain couples TRBV12-3 or TRBV12-4 to TRBJ2-1; D tentatively fits TRBD1 or TRBD2 (7 bases each). The CDR3 runs to 17 residues. Trimming took 6 bases from V and 3 from J, leaving 21 bases between them. CDR3 sequence: CASRGWRGRGGYNEQFF. CDR3 sequence (DNA): TGTGCCAGCAGGGGATGGAGGGGGCGCGGGGGCTACAATGAGCAGTTCTTC.

This clonotype was counted ten times or more. A much more abundant neighbour one base away suggests this may be a read error. The rearrangement links TRBV6-4 to TRBJ2-1, with TRBD1 identical over 8 bases. The CDR3 is 13 amino acids. The germline V gene has CDR1 MRHNA and CDR2 SNTAGT. The CDR3 nucleotides read TGTGTCAGCAGCGGACAGGGTTACAATGAGCAGTTCTTC. Translation gives CVSSGQGYNEQFF.

This clonotype is termed medium-sized. A clone one base away is much larger, so this may be a read error. The chain uses TRBV7-9 and TRBJ1-4; D is unresolved. The CDR3 loop spans 16 amino acids. The germline V gene has CDR1 SEHNR and CDR2 FQNEAQ (reference sequence). DNA of the CDR3: TGTGCCAGCAGCTTAAATTTGGCCGGGTCTAATGAAAAACGGTTTTTT. It codes for CASSLNLAGSNEKRFF.

Many counts were recorded for this clonotype. The chain uses TRBV6-6 and TRBJ2-7, with D perhaps matching TRBD1 (6 bases). Germline CDR1 reads MNHNY; CDR2 reads SVGAGI (reference sequence). V was trimmed by 3 bases and J by 2 bases, leaving 14 bases between them. The length of the CDR3 is 15 residues. The CDR3 here is CASSYLSRGTYEQYF. In nucleotides, the CDR3 is TGTGCCAGCAGTTATCTGTCCAGGGGCACCTACGAGCAGTACTTC.

The table lists this clonotype with many counts. The chain has TRBV29-1 and TRBJ1-1, with D possibly TRBD1 on 5 matching bases. Between the trimmed V and J ends, which lost 3 bases and 1 base, there was a span of 15 bases. The V gene's germline CDR1 is SQVTM and CDR2 ANQGSEA. The CDR3 has 15 amino acids. CDR3 DNA sequence: TGCAGCGTTGACGGAGACAGTTCGGCGAACACTGAAGCTTTCTTT. It encodes CSVDGDSSANTEAFF.

The chain has TRBV5-1 and TRBJ2-2; D is unclear. Trimming removed 4 bases from V and 6 bases from J, with 16 bases in between. Germline assignment: CDR1 SGHRS and CDR2 YFSETQ. This CDR3 region has 15 residues. The CDR3 nucleotides are TGCGCCAGCAGCCCAAAGTTATTCAGACCCGGGGAGCTGTTTTTT. Translated: CASSPKLFRPGELFF.

This clonotype was found many times. At one end the junction does not follow the germline gene, possibly because of a read error. The CDR3 loop reads CASGPGTDSPPTPF. The DNA for the CDR3 is TGTGCCAGCGGACCCGGGACAGATTCACCCCCAACCCCCTTC. The chain uses TRBV7-6 and TRBJ2-5, with 7 bases fitting TRBD1. Germline V gives CDR1 SGHVS, CDR2 FNYEAQ. The length of the CDR3 is 14 residues. The variable domain in full, completed from reference TRBV7-6 and TRBJ2-5, reads GAGVSQSPRYKVTKRGQDVALRCDPISGHVSLYWYRQALGQGPEFLTYFNYEAQQDKSGLPNDRFSAERPEGSISTLTIQRTEQRDSAMYRCASGPGTDSPPTPFGPGTRLLVL.

This chain uses TRBV4-1 with TRBJ2-3, with 12 bases lining up with TRBD2. Germline assignment: CDR1 MGHRA and CDR2 YSYEKL. The CDR3 extends over 17 amino acids. Germline trimming cut 3 bases from V and 0 bases from J; bases unmatched to any gene: 4. CDR3 nucleotide sequence: TGCGCCAGCAGCCAGGCCGGGACTAGCGGGAGCACAGATACGCAGTATTTT. It encodes CASSQAGTSGSTDTQYF.

This clonotype was recorded many times. The chain combines TRBV19 with TRBJ2-1, with D maybe TRBD2 (5 bases). Germline lookup yields CDR1 LNHDA and CDR2 SQIVND (reference sequence). The CDR3 contains 11 residues. V was trimmed by 6 bases and J by 9 bases, leaving 9 bases between them. The CDR3 sequence: CASRLGSEQFF. In DNA form, the CDR3 reads TGTGCCAGTAGACTAGGGAGTGAGCAGTTCTTC.

This clonotype has ten or more counts. This chain joins TRBV20-1 and TRBJ2-5, with no clear D. The V end lost 6 bases, the J end lost 5 bases, and 10 bases lay between the germline ends. The CDR3 is 11 amino acids. CDR1 and CDR2 from the germline V gene are DFQATT and SNEGSKA (reference sequence). In DNA form, the CDR3 reads TGCAGTGCCATCCGTGGGGAGACCCAGTACTTC. As protein: CSAIRGETQYF.

The sample holds many counts of this clonotype. The CDR3 sequence is CAIMTGVGNEQFF. Here the CDR3 DNA reads TGTGCCATCATGACAGGGGTGGGCAATGAGCAGTTCTTC. The V call is TRBV10-3, the J call TRBJ2-1; 8 bases are shared with TRBD1. Germline V gives CDR1 ENHRY, CDR2 SYGVKD. The CDR3 has 13 amino acids. The J segment lost 6 bases and the V segment lost 7 bases, leaving 5 bases of the junction unmatched.

This clonotype was counted at least ten times. This chain links TRBV7-6 with TRBJ2-5; D gene uncertain. This CDR3 has 14 amino acids. The germline V gene has CDR1 SGHVS and CDR2 FNYEAQ. The germline V and J ends were trimmed by 5 bases and 5 bases, with 15 bases remaining between them. The CDR3 nucleotides are TGTGCCAGCAGCGTGGGCGTCTCCGGGGAGACCCAGTACTTC. This encodes CASSVGVSGETQYF.

This clonotype was recorded at least ten times. This sequence joins TRBV12-3 or TRBV12-4 and TRBJ2-1, with 7 bases aligning to TRBD2. Unmatched junction bases numbered 9, after V lost 10 bases and J lost 3 bases. The length of the CDR3 is 14 residues. As DNA, the CDR3 is TGTGCCACTCTAAGAGGGAGGGGCTACAATGAGCAGTTCTTC. Translation: CATLRGRGYNEQFF.

In its sample, this clonotype was seen many times. The chain combines TRBV20-1 with TRBJ1-5; D remains ambiguous. CDR3 length: 17 amino acids. The V gene's germline CDR1 is DFQATT and CDR2 SNEGSKA (reference sequence). V lost 0 bases, J lost 1 base, and 16 bases lay in between. In DNA form, the CDR3 reads TGCAGTGCTAGAGATCAGTTAGGGCGGTCAAGCAATCAGCCCCAGCATTTT. This gives the protein CSARDQLGRSSNQPQHF.

This clonotype was seen ten or more times. The chain combines TRBV4-3 with TRBJ2-7; D gene unclear. V was clipped by 4 bases and J by 1 base, with 8 bases between them. The CDR3 has 13 amino acids. Per germline, CDR1 LGHNA and CDR2 YSLEER. CDR3: CASSPDGSYEQYF. The DNA for the CDR3 is TGCGCCAGCAGCCCCGACGGATCCTACGAGCAGTACTTC.

This clonotype was seen only a few times. With a much larger clone just one base away, this may be a read error. The genes are TRBV9 and TRBJ1-2, with D uncertain. CDR1 SGDLS and CDR2 YYNGEE come from the germline V gene. This CDR3 region has 13 residues. V was shortened by 10 bases and J by 4 bases, with 17 bases between the two germline ends. CDR3 residues: CAGNSELGYGYTF. The CDR3, as DNA: TGTGCCGGCAACTCCGAGCTGGGCTATGGCTACACCTTC.

Many counts were recorded for this clonotype. Compared with germline, one end of the junction differs, possibly owing to a read error. The rearrangement joins TRBV11-2 to TRBJ2-7; D perhaps matches TRBD2 (6 bases). The CDR3 extends over 13 amino acids. Germline V lookup: CDR1 SGHAT, CDR2 FQNNGV. CDR3 amino acids: CASRLGTAYEQYF. The CDR3 region has the DNA TGTGCCAGCAGATTAGGGACTGCCTACGAGCAGTACTTC.

This clonotype has only a few counts. This chain uses TRBV28 with TRBJ2-6; possibly TRBD1 for D (5 bases). This CDR3 region has 16 residues. The germline V gene has CDR1 MDHEN and CDR2 SYDVKM. V lost 3 bases and J lost 0, with 9 bases in between. For the CDR3, the DNA is TGTGCCAGCAGTTTTGCAGGGCTCTCTGGGGCCAACGTCCTGACTTTC. Translating gives CASSFAGLSGANVLTF.

Of note for this clonotype: At one boundary the junction diverges from the germline segment, which might be a read error. This sequence joins TRBV3-1 and TRBJ1-4; no clear D gene. Per the germline V gene, CDR1 is LGHDT and CDR2 is YNNKEL (reference sequence). The CDR3 is made up of 16 amino acids. The CDR3 spells CASSHGSGRRNEELFF. CDR3 nucleotide sequence: TGTGCCAGCAGCCACGGTTCGGGAAGGCGCAATGAAGAACTGTTTTTT.

This clonotype was found many times. This chain joins TRBV20-1 and TRBJ2-1; 8 nucleotides agree with TRBD2. The CDR3 sequence is 15 residues long. Per germline, CDR1 DFQATT and CDR2 SNEGSKA (reference sequence). The J segment lost 3 bases and the V segment lost 3 bases, leaving 7 bases of the junction unmatched. CDR3 residues: CSASLYLAGYNEQFF. The DNA of the CDR3 is TGCAGTGCTAGTTTGTACCTAGCGGGCTACAATGAGCAGTTCTTC.

The chain uses TRBV6-1 and TRBJ1-4, with D unclear. This CDR3 has 12 amino acids. Trimming removed 2 bases at V and 10 bases at J, with 8 bases between. CDR1 and CDR2 from the germline V gene are MNHNS and SASEGT. DNA for the CDR3: TGTGCCAGCAGTGAAATAGGGTCAAAACTGTTTTTT. Its translation is CASSEIGSKLFF.

This clonotype has at least ten counts. The rearrangement uses TRBV29-1 and TRBJ1-4, with TRBD1 matching over 7 bases. V lost 7 bases to trimming and J lost 2 bases; unmatched junction nucleotides: 4. The CDR3 length is 13 residues. Germline V lookup: CDR1 SQVTM, CDR2 ANQGSEA. CDR3 sequence (DNA): TGCAGCGCCCGACAGGGTACTAATGAAAAACTGTTTTTT. Amino acid sequence: CSARQGTNEKLFF. Using reference TRBV29-1 and TRBJ1-4 for the parts outside the CDR3, the full variable domain is SAVISQKPSRDICQRGTSLTIQCQVDSQVTMMFWYRQQPGQSLTLIATANQGSEATYESGFVIDKFPISRPNLTFSTLTVSNMSPEDSSIYLCSARQGTNEKLFFGSGTQLSVL.

This clonotype was seen many times. A junction end diverges from the germline sequence, so it may reflect a read error. V gene TRBV9 combines with J gene TRBJ2-2, with D possibly being TRBD2 (5 bases). Germline lookup yields CDR1 SGDLS and CDR2 YYNGEE. The CDR3 covers 13 residues. Here the CDR3 reads CASSGTSPGELFF. The CDR3 nucleotides read TGTGCCAGCAGCGGAACTAGTCCCGGTGAGCTGTTTTTT. Full variable domain (outside the CDR3, taken from reference TRBV9 and TRBJ2-2): DSGVTQTPKHLITATGQRVTLRCSPRSGDLSVYWYQQSLDQGLQFLIQYYNGEERAKGNILERFSAQQFPDLHSELNLSSLELGDSALYFCASSGTSPGELFFGEGSRLTVL.

This clonotype came up many times. The gene calls are TRBV14 and TRBJ2-1; TRBD1 aligns across 9 bases. The V gene's germline CDR1 is SGHDN and CDR2 FVKESK. Trimming took 2 bases from V and 8 from J; bases not matched to a gene: 7. This CDR3 contains 15 residues. The CDR3 DNA sequence: TGTGCCAGCAGCCAATGGACAGGGGTGATGGATGAGCAGTTCTTC. Translation: CASSQWTGVMDEQFF.

There are many counts of this clonotype. This chain links TRBV20-1 with TRBJ1-2; 8 nucleotides align to TRBD1. The CDR3 spans 15 residues. V gave up 4 bases and J gave up 8 bases; unmatched junction bases: 15. Germline CDR1 is DFQATT and CDR2 is SNEGSKA (reference sequence). CDR3 loop: CSANVRPTGAGGYTF. The CDR3 nucleotides are TGCAGTGCTAACGTACGCCCGACAGGGGCTGGCGGCTACACCTTC.

Points on this clonotype: Just one base apart from a much larger clone, this may be a read error. The J gene is TRBJ2-2, the V gene TRBV5-1; D is possibly TRBD1 (7 bases). The CDR3 has 15 residues. Germline V gives CDR1 SGHRS, CDR2 YFSETQ. CDR3 sequence (DNA): TGCGCCGGCAGCTTGGAGGGGGCGTACACCGGGGAGCTGTTTTTT. Protein: CAGSLEGAYTGELFF.

This clonotype was seen repeatedly, ten times or more. The CDR3 DNA reads as TGCAGCGTTGGGACTAGATTATCCTACGAGCAGTACTTC. Protein: CSVGTRLSYEQYF. This chain joins TRBV29-1 and TRBJ2-7, with 7 bases identical to TRBD2. The germline CDR1 and CDR2 sequences are SQVTM and ANQGSEA. This CDR3 has 13 residues. The ends lost 4 bases at V and 1 base at J; junction bases unmatched: 4.